The T cell receptor (beta chain) under discussion was sequenced for a study of tumor-infiltrating lymphocytes in primary liver carcinoma. Germline DNA was also extracted, while the blood RNA originated from unsorted whole blood. Germline V gene sequence: CDR1 LGHNA, CDR2 YNFKEQ. This CDR3 region has 17 residues. TCR beta cDNA was prepared out of roughly 520 ng total RNA by means of a constant-region primer. Modified slightly, ARM-PCR produced TCR beta libraries over three nested multiplex PCR rounds. With TRBV1-TRBV30 forward primers and a C-beta reverse primer, the first two PCR rounds were run for approximately 10 cycles each. One entry per CDR3 protein results from TCRdb running MiXCR on the multiplex PCR reads. The sample records about 320,000 distinct CDR3 sequences, about 60% being singletons. In regard to this clonotype: This could be a read error, since a much larger clone is one nucleotide away.

This TCR came from a man aged 35 to 55 with primary liver carcinoma and hepatitis B virus infection. The specimen was peripheral blood. This chain joins TRBV4-2 and TRBJ2-7; TRBD1 matches at 9 bases. CDR3 bases: TGTGCCAGCAGCCAAGACGTACCCGGGACAGGGCCCGACGATCAGTACTTC. Residues: CASSQDVPGTGPDDQYF.